Listed here are 29 T cell receptor beta chains from one sample, sequenced in a study of shared clonotypes between healthy human individuals. Produced via immunoSEQ multiplex PCR; TCRdb's table is partial and in-frame only. Of fewer than 600,000 clones in the sample, 79% were seen once. What was sequenced was PBMCs. These TCRs come from a woman in her forties in good health. Some clones in this sample may be carry-over from other donors' samples.

This chain uses TRBV7-6 with TRBJ2-5, with D unresolved. This CDR3 is built from 16 residues. Trimming left V 4 bases short and J 5 bases short, with 20 bases between. Germline V CDR1 and CDR2: SGHVS, FNYEAQ. The CDR3 sequence is CASSSAATVGLETQYF. CDR3 in DNA: TGTGCCAGCAGCTCAGCCGCCACAGTCGGATTGGAGACCCAGTACTTC.

This chain connects TRBV4-3 to TRBJ2-1; 9 nucleotides align to TRBD2. CDR1 is LGHNA, CDR2 YSLEER, per germline. This CDR3 is 17 amino acids long. J lost 7 bases, V lost 1 base, and 11 bases had no gene match. CDR3 DNA sequence: TGCGCCAGCAGCCAAGGATTAGCGGGAGCTCGGTCGAATGAGCAGTTCTTC. Translated: CASSQGLAGARSNEQFF.

The V and J genes are TRBV14 and TRBJ1-4, with TRBD1 matching over 7 bases. The germline V gene has CDR1 SGHDN and CDR2 FVKESK. Losses at the gene ends were 5 bases for V and 6 bases for J; bases not matched to a gene: 9. CDR3 length: 15 amino acids. The DNA for the CDR3 is TGTGCCAGCAGCTTCCTCAGGGGGTCAGATGAAAAACTGTTTTTT. Encoded protein: CASSFLRGSDEKLFF.

This chain joins TRBV10-3 and TRBJ2-7; the D gene is possibly TRBD1 (6 bases). Germline CDR1 and CDR2: ENHRY and SYGVKD. Trimming removed 7 bases at V and 4 bases at J, with 14 bases between. The CDR3 sequence is 13 residues long. CDR3 nucleotides: TGTGCCATCACCCCGGACAGAGGTTACGAGCAGTACTTC. The encoded protein is CAITPDRGYEQYF.

The rearrangement links TRBV27 to TRBJ2-7, with D possibly being TRBD1 (6 bases). There are 13 residues in the CDR3. The germline CDR1 and CDR2 sequences are MNHEY and SMNVEV (reference sequence). V was clipped by 3 bases and J by 6 bases, with 12 bases between them. In DNA, the CDR3 is TGTGCCAGCAGTTTTGGCAGGGGTCGCGAGCAGTACTTC. Protein product: CASSFGRGREQYF.

The gene calls are TRBV4-2 and TRBJ2-3; 7 bases align to TRBD2. Germline V gives CDR1 LGHNA, CDR2 YNFKEQ. The CDR3 has 14 residues. With V trimmed by 1 base and J by 14 bases, 12 bases remained unmatched. CDR3 sequence: CASSQVRGGEGMYF. The CDR3, as DNA: TGTGCCAGCAGCCAAGTCCGGGGAGGGGAGGGGATGTATTTT.

In this sample, this clone turned up once. A far larger clone is one nucleotide away, so this likely arose from a read error. The chain uses TRBV28 and TRBJ2-7, with TRBD2 matching 7 bases. This CDR3 has 15 amino acids. From germline, CDR1 is MDHEN and CDR2 SYDVKM. J lost 1 base, V lost 8 bases, and 11 bases had no gene match. The CDR3 DNA sequence: TGTGCCAGCGGCGGACTAGGATGGGTTTCCTACGAGCAGTACTTC. Amino acid sequence: CASGGLGWVSYEQYF.

This sequence joins TRBV29-1 and TRBJ2-7, with TRBD2 as a possible D gene (5 bases). CDR3 length equals 15 residues. The ends were cut back, 5 bases at V and 6 bases at J, with 23 bases in the middle. Germline CDR1 SQVTM, CDR2 ANQGSEA. The CDR3 DNA reads TGCAGCGTTTATTCGTCGGGAAGGGCCTGGGGCGAGCAGTACTTC. This gives the protein CSVYSSGRAWGEQYF.

This clone was seen repeatedly, ten times or more. The rearrangement joins TRBV4-2 to TRBJ1-2, with D possibly being TRBD1 (5 bases). Germline loops: CDR1 LGHNA, CDR2 YNFKEQ. V lost 4 bases, J lost 4 bases, and 22 bases lay in between. The CDR3 is 17 amino acids. CDR3 sequence (DNA): TGTGCCAGCAGCCCAGGGTCGGGCAGGGAGTACGGCTATGGCTACACCTTC. It is translated as CASSPGSGREYGYGYTF.

DNA of the CDR3: TGCGCCAGCAGCCAAGATTGGACTAGCGGATTCTCTGGGGCCAACGTCCTGACTTTC. Translation: CASSQDWTSGFSGANVLTF. The chain employs TRBV4-3 and TRBJ2-6; 10 bases are a match to TRBD2. In germline, CDR1 is LGHNA, CDR2 YSLEER. The CDR3 covers 19 residues. Trimming at V came to 0 bases and at J to 0 bases, leaving 5 bases not matched to a gene.

The J gene is TRBJ1-2, the V gene TRBV30; no reliable D call. There are 14 residues in the CDR3. The germline V gene encodes CDR1 GTSNPN and CDR2 SVGIG (reference sequence). Trimming removed 5 bases at V and 8 bases at J, with 21 bases between. The CDR3 reads CAWSGGLFGLGYTF. CDR3 in DNA: TGTGCCTGGTCTGGCGGTCTCTTTGGCTTGGGCTACACCTTC.

Concerning this clone: This same CDR3 is encoded by further DNA sequences in the sample. This CDR3 reads CASSPDGTYGYTF. In DNA form, the CDR3 reads TGTGCCAGCTCACCGGACGGAACCTATGGCTACACCTTC. The genes are TRBV18 and TRBJ1-2, with D uncertain. The germline CDR1 and CDR2 sequences are KGHSH and LQKENI. The CDR3 totals 13 residues. V lost 3 bases, J lost 4 bases, and 9 bases lay in between.

The chain is built from TRBV30 and TRBJ2-4, with 7 bases matching TRBD2. The CDR3 totals 14 residues. Germline V gives CDR1 GTSNPN, CDR2 SVGIG (reference sequence). With 2 bases clipped from V and 7 bases from J, the junction kept 8 bases outside the gene matches. The CDR3: CAWSWGGRDNIQYF. The DNA for the CDR3 is TGTGCCTGGAGTTGGGGCGGGAGAGATAACATTCAGTACTTC.

Only a few counts were recorded for this clone. The chain has TRBV5-1 and TRBJ1-3; D is unresolved. Trimming pared 0 bases from V and 0 bases from J, leaving 10 bases between. The CDR3 sequence is 16 residues long. CDR1 is SGHRS, CDR2 YFSETQ, per germline. Written as DNA, the CDR3 is TGCGCCAGCAGCTTGGACTTGGCCTACTCTGGAAACACCATATATTTT. Translated, it gives CASSLDLAYSGNTIYF. The variable domain in full, completed from reference TRBV5-1 and TRBJ1-3, reads KAGVTQTPRYLIKTRGQQVTLSCSPISGHRSVSWYQQTPGQGLQFLFEYFSETQRNKGNFPGRFSGRQFSNSRSEMNVSTLELGDSALYLCASSLDLAYSGNTIYFGEGSWLTVV.

The chain is built from TRBV11-2 and TRBJ1-6; D unresolved. The CDR3 spans 13 residues. The germline CDR1 and CDR2 sequences are SGHAT and FQNNGV. The V gene lost 1 base and the J gene lost 9 bases, with 7 bases spanning the gap. The CDR3 here is CASSLVEFSPLHF. CDR3 coding DNA: TGTGCCAGCAGCTTAGTCGAGTTTTCACCCCTCCACTTT.

This clone showed up just a few times. The chain combines TRBV27 with TRBJ2-7, with 8 bases identical to TRBD2. The trim removed 5 bases at V and 0 bases at J, leaving 12 bases unmatched. CDR3 length: 17 residues. The germline CDR1 and CDR2 sequences are MNHEY and SMNVEV (reference sequence). The CDR3, as DNA: TGTGCCAGCAGTCCATATCGGGGGGGCGGGAACTCCTACGAGCAGTACTTC. Translating it yields CASSPYRGGGNSYEQYF.

The V gene is TRBV19, the J gene TRBJ2-7; a possible D gene is TRBD2 (7 bases). Germline-derived CDR1 and CDR2 are LNHDA and SQIVND (reference sequence). The CDR3 spans 14 residues. V dropped 6 bases and J dropped 3 bases, with 15 bases sitting between them. In DNA form, the CDR3 reads TGTGCCAGTAGCAACCCGGGGGGCGGCTACGAGCAGTACTTC. It yields the protein CASSNPGGGYEQYF.

The V gene is TRBV28, the J gene TRBJ1-1, with unresolved D. Germline values: CDR1 MDHEN, CDR2 SYDVKM. CDR3 length: 11 residues. The ends were cut back, 7 bases at V and 5 bases at J, with 8 bases in the middle. The CDR3 nucleotides are TGTGCCAGCATATCGGTGACTGAAGCTTTCTTT. Its protein product is CASISVTEAFF.

This chain connects TRBV7-9 to TRBJ2-2; D remains unclear. Trimming took 2 bases from V and 6 from J, leaving 10 bases between them. The germline V gene encodes CDR1 SEHNR and CDR2 FQNEAQ (reference sequence). The CDR3 is 14 amino acids. In nucleotides, the CDR3 is TGTGCCAGCAGCTTATTTCAGGAGTCCGGGGAGCTGTTTTTT. This codes for CASSLFQESGELFF.

This clone was counted many times. V usage is TRBV6-6 and J usage is TRBJ2-5; the match to TRBD2 covers 11 bases. Losses at the gene ends were 6 bases for V and 3 bases for J; bases not matched to a gene: 9. This CDR3 has 16 residues. Germline lookup yields CDR1 MNHNY and CDR2 SVGAGI (reference sequence). CDR3 region: CASSNAGTSGKETQYF. The CDR3 DNA sequence: TGTGCCAGCAGCAACGCGGGGACTAGCGGAAAAGAGACCCAGTACTTC.

The chain employs TRBV6-6 and TRBJ1-1; D is unresolved. The germline V gene encodes CDR1 MNHNY and CDR2 SVGAGI (reference sequence). The CDR3 is 13 amino acids. With 1 base removed from V and 0 bases from J, the gap between germline ends came to 3 bases. CDR3 nucleotides: TGTGCCAGCAGTTACTTGTTGAACACTGAAGCTTTCTTT. It is translated as CASSYLLNTEAFF.

The V and J genes are TRBV6-1 and TRBJ2-3; D is unclear. Germline V lookup: CDR1 MNHNS, CDR2 SASEGT. Between the trimmed V and J ends, which lost 1 base and 6 bases, there was a span of 8 bases. The CDR3 is made up of 13 amino acids. CDR3 sequence: CASSEGMRDTQYF. CDR3 nucleotides: TGTGCCAGCAGTGAAGGAATGAGGGATACGCAGTATTTT.

The chain couples TRBV6-1 to TRBJ2-1; TRBD2 matches at 9 bases. Germline V gene sequence: CDR1 MNHNS, CDR2 SASEGT. The CDR3 is 15 amino acids. Unmatched junction bases numbered 7, after V lost 7 bases and J lost 3 bases. This CDR3 is CASTSAGGNYNEQFF. The CDR3 nucleotides are TGTGCCAGCACTTCGGCGGGAGGGAACTACAATGAGCAGTTCTTC.

This clone was counted once. CDR3 DNA: TGTGCCAGCAGCTCCGAAGTACTAGCGGGAGAGCAGTTCTTC. Translation gives CASSSEVLAGEQFF. This chain links TRBV11-1 with TRBJ2-1, with 10 bases aligning to TRBD2. Looked up from germline, CDR1 is SGHAT and CDR2 is FQDESV (reference sequence). V dropped 4 bases and J dropped 10; count of bases not matched to a gene: 7. The CDR3 consists of 14 residues.

The chain links TRBV4-2 to TRBJ1-1, with D maybe TRBD1 (5 bases). CDR3 length: 15 amino acids. Germline CDR1 LGHNA, CDR2 YNFKEQ. Trimming removed 1 base from V and 4 bases from J, with 13 bases in between. DNA of the CDR3: TGTGCCAGCAGCCAAGGACTGGGGGGTCCCACTGAAGCTTTCTTT. It yields the protein CASSQGLGGPTEAFF.

This chain uses TRBV5-1 with TRBJ2-1; D is perhaps TRBD1 or TRBD2 (5 bases each). V dropped 0 bases and J dropped 8 bases, with 27 bases sitting between them. Germline-derived CDR1 and CDR2 are SGHRS and YFSETQ. The CDR3 is made up of 19 amino acids. CDR3 protein: CASSLGRVSGLYITHEQFF. CDR3 DNA sequence: TGCGCCAGCAGCTTGGGAAGGGTATCGGGGCTCTACATTACCCATGAGCAGTTCTTC.

The chain employs TRBV6-5 and TRBJ1-5, with D possibly TRBD1 on 5 matching bases. Trimming shortened V by 6 bases and J by 1 base, and 10 bases separated the two germline ends. The length of the CDR3 is 14 residues. Germline CDR1 reads MNHEY; CDR2 reads SVGAGI. The CDR3 protein is CASRNSGSNQPQHF. CDR3 DNA sequence: TGTGCCAGCAGAAACTCAGGGAGCAATCAGCCCCAGCATTTT.

This clone appeared a single time. This sequence joins TRBV6-1 and TRBJ1-5; D uncertain. This CDR3 is 13 amino acids long. Per the germline V gene, CDR1 is MNHNS and CDR2 is SASEGT. Trimming stripped 7 bases from V and 3 bases from J, with 10 bases between. In nucleotides, the CDR3 is TGTGCCAGCATCAAAACTATCAATCAGCCCCAGCATTTT. Translated: CASIKTINQPQHF.

The V gene is TRBV2, the J gene TRBJ2-1; no reliable D call. Looked up from germline, CDR1 is SNHLY and CDR2 is FYNNEI. This CDR3 is built from 14 residues. V was cut by 7 bases and J by 0 bases, with 10 bases left in between. The CDR3 here is CASTTVSSYNEQFF. CDR3 DNA: TGTGCCAGCACGACCGTCAGCTCCTACAATGAGCAGTTCTTC.